This paragraph covers one T cell receptor (beta chain) sequence. Only a few counts were recorded for this clonotype. Its antigen is still unknown. No quality values exist for individual bases; no much larger clone is one base distant. The time point label corresponds to: healthy volunteer bleed at 6 weeks. Total RNA was isolated from unfractionated whole blood collected in Tempus Blood RNA tubes. Roughly 5 healthy volunteers were used as TCR sequencing controls and were bled at day 0, 2 weeks and 6 weeks. Based on the germline V gene, the CDR1 and CDR2 sequences are MGHRA and YSYEKL. The CDR3 runs 15 amino acids, cysteine and phenylalanine included. This entry keeps only the CDR3 DNA: 45 bases, framed from base 1. For this chain, trimming is 5 bases at the V end and 5 bases at the J end, and the number of junction bases without a gene match is 9. This sample is drawn from a study of human T cells and chemical hapten exposure (dated by TCRdb to about 2021). Context from the whole study: The libraries were sequenced as a pool, and the TCR yield per sample differed mostly because of small variations in library volumes within the pool. For every blood RNA sample, sequencing covered both the TCR alpha and TCR beta chains. The study tracked peripheral blood TCR repertoire changes in vivo during primary and secondary sensitization to the hapten diphenylcyclopropenone (DPC) in alopecia patients. Results and caveats for the whole study, not just this receptor: After repeated subsampling, changes were observed in the strength of the expansion versus patch-test correlation and in the threshold at which the correlation became significant. The number of TCRs above 1 in 1000 frequency did not change with DPC sensitization; there was no evidence of global repertoire structure alterations.

Receptor libraries were prepared by RACE. Sequencing took place on a NextSeq 500. During library preparation, unique molecular identifiers were attached to individual cDNA molecules so that TCRs could be counted quantitatively and reproducibly. The authors processed their data as follows. A median of about 87,000 TCRs per sample was observed, with a range of 23,224 to 690,600. The Decombinator software suite was used to annotate V, J and CDR3 in the TCR reads. For PS versus PT1 abundance plots, all samples were subsampled to the same number of TCRs (28,000). TCRs were defined as expanded if absent before sensitization and observed at least eight times at the 2-week time point. TCRdb's own reprocessing of the public reads used fastp at Q25 and MiXCR and kept productive beta chains. Each CDR3 protein gets just one entry, which takes the most common genes and DNA from the rows behind it. TCRdb, not the authors, supplied the V and J calls. This sample comprises tens of thousands of distinct CDR3 sequences, around 5% of them detected only once. The ten largest clones capture around 13% of the sample.

The TCR was taken from a human donor in good health. Some clones in this sample may be carry-over from other donors' samples. Specimen: whole blood. The sequence joins TRBV4-1 to TRBJ1-1, with TRBD1 identical over 9 junction bases. The CDR3 protein is CASSAWTGVGTEAFF. The nucleotide sequence is given as TGCGCCAGCAGCGCCTGGACAGGGGTTGGGACTGAAGCTTTCTTT.